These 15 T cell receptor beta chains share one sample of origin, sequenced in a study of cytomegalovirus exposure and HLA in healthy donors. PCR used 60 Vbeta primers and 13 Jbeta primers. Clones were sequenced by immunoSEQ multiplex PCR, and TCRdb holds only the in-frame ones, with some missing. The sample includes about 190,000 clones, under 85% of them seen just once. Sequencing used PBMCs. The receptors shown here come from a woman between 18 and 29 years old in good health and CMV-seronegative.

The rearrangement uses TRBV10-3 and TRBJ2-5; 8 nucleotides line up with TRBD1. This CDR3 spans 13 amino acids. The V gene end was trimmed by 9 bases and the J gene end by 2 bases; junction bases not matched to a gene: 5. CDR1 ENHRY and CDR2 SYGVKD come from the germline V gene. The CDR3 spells CAIGQGRQETQYF. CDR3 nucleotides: TGTGCCATTGGACAGGGCAGACAAGAGACCCAGTACTTC.

The CDR3 sequence: CASKSQDVGYEQYF. The CDR3 nucleotides are TGCGCCAGCAAGTCGCAGGATGTAGGCTACGAGCAGTACTTC. The V call is TRBV5-1, the J call TRBJ2-7; D gene uncertain. CDR1 is SGHRS and CDR2 is YFSETQ in the germline V gene. Trimming stripped 6 bases from V and 3 bases from J, with 16 bases between. There are 14 residues in the CDR3.

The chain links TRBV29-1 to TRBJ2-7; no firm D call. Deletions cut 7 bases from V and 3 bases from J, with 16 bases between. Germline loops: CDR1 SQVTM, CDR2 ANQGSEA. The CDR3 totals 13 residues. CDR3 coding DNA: TGCAGCGCTAAATTGAGCGAGGACTACGAGCAGTACTTC. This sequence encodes CSAKLSEDYEQYF.

Here the CDR3 DNA reads TGTGCCACCAGCAGGGACAGGCAGAACACTGAAGCTTTCTTT. This sequence encodes CATSRDRQNTEAFF. J is TRBJ1-1 and V is TRBV15; 7 bases match TRBD1. V shed 3 bases and J 1 base; nucleotides not matched to a gene: 2. Germline loops: CDR1 LNHNV, CDR2 YYDKDF (reference sequence). The CDR3 extends over 14 amino acids.

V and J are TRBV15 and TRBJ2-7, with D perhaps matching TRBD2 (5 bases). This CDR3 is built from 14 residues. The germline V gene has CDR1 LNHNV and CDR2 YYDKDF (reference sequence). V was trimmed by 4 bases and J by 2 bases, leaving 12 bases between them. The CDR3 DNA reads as TGTGCCACCAGCACCCGGACTGTTCCCTACGAGCAGTACTTC. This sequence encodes CATSTRTVPYEQYF.

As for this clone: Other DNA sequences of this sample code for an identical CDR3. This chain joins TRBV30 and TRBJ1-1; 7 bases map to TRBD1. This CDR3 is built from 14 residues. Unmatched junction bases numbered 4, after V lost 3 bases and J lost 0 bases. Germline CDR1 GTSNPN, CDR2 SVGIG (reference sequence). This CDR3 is CAWSRDRLNTEAFF. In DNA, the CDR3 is TGTGCCTGGAGCCGGGACAGATTGAACACTGAAGCTTTCTTT.

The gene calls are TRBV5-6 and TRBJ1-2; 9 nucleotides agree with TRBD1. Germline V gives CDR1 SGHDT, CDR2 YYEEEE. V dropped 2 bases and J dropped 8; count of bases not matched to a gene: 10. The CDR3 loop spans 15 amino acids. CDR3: CASSFGTGSLGGYTF. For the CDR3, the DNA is TGTGCCAGCAGCTTTGGGACAGGGAGCTTGGGCGGCTACACCTTC.

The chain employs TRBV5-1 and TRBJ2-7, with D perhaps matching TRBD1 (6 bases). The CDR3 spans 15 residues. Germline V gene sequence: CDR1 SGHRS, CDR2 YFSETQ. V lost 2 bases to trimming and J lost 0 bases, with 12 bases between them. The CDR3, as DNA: TGCGCCAGCAGCTTTTTGGACAGTAGCTCCTACGAGCAGTACTTC. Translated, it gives CASSFLDSSSYEQYF.

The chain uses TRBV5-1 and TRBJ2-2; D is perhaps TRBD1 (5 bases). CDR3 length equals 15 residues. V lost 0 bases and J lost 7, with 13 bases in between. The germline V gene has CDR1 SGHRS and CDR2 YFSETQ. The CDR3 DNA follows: TGCGCCAGCAGCTTGGCCCAAGGGGCGGTCGGGGAGCTGTTTTTT. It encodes CASSLAQGAVGELFF.

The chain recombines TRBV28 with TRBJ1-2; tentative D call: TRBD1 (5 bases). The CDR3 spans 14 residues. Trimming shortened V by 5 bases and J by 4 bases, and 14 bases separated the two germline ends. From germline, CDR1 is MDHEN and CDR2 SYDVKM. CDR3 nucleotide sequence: TGTGCCAGCAGTCCGCCAGGGAAGGCCTATGGCTACACCTTC. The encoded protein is CASSPPGKAYGYTF.

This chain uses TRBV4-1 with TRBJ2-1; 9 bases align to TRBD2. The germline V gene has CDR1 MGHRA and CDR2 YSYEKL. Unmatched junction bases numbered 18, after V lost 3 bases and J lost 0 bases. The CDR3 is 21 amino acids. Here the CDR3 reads CASSHLVTSGYSSGSYNEQFF. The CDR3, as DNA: TGCGCCAGCAGCCACCTGGTGACTAGCGGATACTCATCGGGCTCCTACAATGAGCAGTTCTTC.

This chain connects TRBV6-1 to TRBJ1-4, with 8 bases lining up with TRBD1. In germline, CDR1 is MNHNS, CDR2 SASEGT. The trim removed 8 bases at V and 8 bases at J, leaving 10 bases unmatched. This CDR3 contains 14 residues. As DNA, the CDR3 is TGTGCCAGCGCTCAAGGACAGGGTTACGAAAAACTGTTTTTT. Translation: CASAQGQGYEKLFF.

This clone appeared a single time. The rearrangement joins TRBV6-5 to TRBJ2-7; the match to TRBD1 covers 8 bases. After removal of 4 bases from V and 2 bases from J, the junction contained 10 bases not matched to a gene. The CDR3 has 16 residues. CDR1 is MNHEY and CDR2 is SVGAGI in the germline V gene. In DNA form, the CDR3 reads TGTGCCAGCAGTTTACAGTCCGGGACAGGAGCCTACGAGCAGTACTTC. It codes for CASSLQSGTGAYEQYF.

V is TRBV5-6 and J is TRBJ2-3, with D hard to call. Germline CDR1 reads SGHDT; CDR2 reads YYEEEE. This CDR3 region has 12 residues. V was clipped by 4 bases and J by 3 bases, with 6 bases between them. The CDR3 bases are TGTGCCAGCAGCATACAAACAGATACGCAGTATTTT. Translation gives CASSIQTDTQYF.

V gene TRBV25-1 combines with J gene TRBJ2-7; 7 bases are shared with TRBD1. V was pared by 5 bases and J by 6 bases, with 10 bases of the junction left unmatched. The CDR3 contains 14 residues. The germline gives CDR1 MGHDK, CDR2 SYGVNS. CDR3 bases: TGTGCCAGCAGTTCTCCAGGGGGTTCGTCCGAGCAGTACTTC. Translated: CASSSPGGSSEQYF.